These T cell receptor beta chains were read from a single sample in a study of post-analysis software for immune sequencing data. TCRdb processed the PCR reads anew with MiXCR; each CDR3 protein has one entry. The table shows approximately 570,000 distinct CDR3 sequences, with around 47% occurring only once. Sequencing was performed on blood. Receptor source: a girl aged 10 to 17 with multiple sclerosis. Each CDR3 is given with its conserved first and last residue. The D gene is left open where the match is weak. For some rows the clone size is stated as once, few or many, or as a class when expanded; others skip it.

>few|-|TRBV7-9|TRBJ2-7
TGTGCCAGCAGAAAGGGGGGGGACTCCTACGAGCAGTACTTC
CASRKGGDSYEQYF
>once|TRBD1|TRBV10-2|TRBJ1-2
TGCGCCAGCAGCAGAGGACAGGCCTGGGGCTACACCTTC
CASSRGQAWGYTF
>few|-|TRBV3-1|TRBJ2-1
TGTGCCAGCAGCCTTCAGGTTTTTTCAGGCGAGCAGTTCTTC
CASSLQVFSGEQFF
>-|TRBD1|TRBV6-6|TRBJ1-1
TGTGCCAGCCGACAGGGATTGGACACTGAAGCTTTCTTT
CASRQGLDTEAFF
>-|TRBD2|TRBV7-2|TRBJ2-7
TGTGCCAGCAGCTTTCTAGCGGGAGAGGCCTACGAGCAGTACTTC
CASSFLAGEAYEQYF
>-|-|TRBV20-1|TRBJ2-7
TGCAGTGCCCAGGGTGACCGTAAATCTTACGAGCAGTACTTC
CSAQGDRKSYEQYF
>-|TRBD2|TRBV4-3|TRBJ2-5
TGCGCCAGCAGCCAAACTCGGTGGAGCGGGAGCTCACAAGAGACCCAGTACTTC
CASSQTRWSGSSQETQYF
>-|-|TRBV6-5|TRBJ1-5
TGTGCCAGCAGTACCGCTATGGGACAGCCCCAGCATTTT
CASSTAMGQPQHF
>-|-|TRBV7-9|TRBJ1-1
TGTGCCAGCAGCTTTGGGGATTTGATCACTGAAGCTTTCTTT
CASSFGDLITEAFF
>-|TRBD2|TRBV20-1|TRBJ2-1
TGCAGTGCTAGAGATCTCGCTAGCGGGATCATTTGGAATGAGCAGTTCTTC
CSARDLASGIIWNEQFF
>-|-|TRBV7-9|TRBJ1-6
TGTGCTAGCAGCCCGCGGACGGGGACCCTCCACTTT
CASSPRTGTLHF
>-|TRBD1|TRBV27|TRBJ1-2
TGTGCCAGTACTACCCGAGGGGGCCCTAACTATGGCTACACCTTC
CASTTRGGPNYGYTF
>few|-|TRBV5-1|TRBJ2-7
TGCGCCAGCAGGGACCTTGAGCAGTACTTC
CASRDLEQYF
>-|TRBD1|TRBV28|TRBJ1-4
TGTGCCAGCAGTTCCGGCGGACAGGGTCCTGAAAAACTGTTTTTT
CASSSGGQGPEKLFF